These T cell receptor beta chains were read from a single sample in a study of OX40 agonist ivuxolimab in advanced cancers. Clones were read by immunoSEQ multiplex PCR, and TCRdb kept only the in-frame ones, dropping some. This sample has around 63,000 clones, with 70% to 90% found just once. The sample was CD4+ or CD8+ T cells sorted from blood, taken in a trial of the OX40 agonist ivuxolimab. The receptors come from an adult with an advanced solid tumor such as melanoma, head and neck, liver or kidney cancer. Both conserved end residues are part of each CDR3. The D gene is left open where the match is weak. Clone size is given for some rows only: seen once, a few or many times, or a class if the clone is expanded.

CDR3 DNA: TGTGCCAGCAGCCTGGGGGGGTTAACCTACGAGCAGTACTTC
CDR3 protein: CASSLGGLTYEQYF
CDR3 length: 14
J gene: TRBJ2-7
clone size: -
D gene: TRBD2
V gene: TRBV5-8

CDR3 DNA: TGTGCCAGCAGTTACCCGAGGGGCGAGCAGTACTTC
CDR3 protein: CASSYPRGEQYF
CDR3 length: 12
J gene: TRBJ2-7
clone size: few
D gene: -
V gene: TRBV6-5

CDR3 DNA: TGTGCCAGCAGCAAAGACCGGGTGCCAGATACGCAGTATTTT
CDR3 protein: CASSKDRVPDTQYF
CDR3 length: 14
J gene: TRBJ2-3
clone size: once
D gene: -
V gene: TRBV21-1

CDR3 DNA: TGCAGTGCAAGCACTAGCGGCGAGCAGTACTTC
CDR3 protein: CSASTSGEQYF
CDR3 length: 11
J gene: TRBJ2-7
clone size: -
D gene: TRBD2
V gene: TRBV20-1

CDR3 DNA: TGTGCCAGCAGTGAGTCACCCGGGACAGCTGGGGCCAACGTCCTGACTTTC
CDR3 protein: CASSESPGTAGANVLTF
CDR3 length: 17
J gene: TRBJ2-6
clone size: once
D gene: TRBD1
V gene: TRBV25-1

CDR3 DNA: TGCGCCAGCAGCCAAGATTGGCTAGCGGGACGGAATGAGCAGTTCTTC
CDR3 protein: CASSQDWLAGRNEQFF
CDR3 length: 16
J gene: TRBJ2-1
clone size: -
D gene: TRBD2
V gene: TRBV4-3

CDR3 DNA: TGTGCAAGTCGCTTCCACAGGGAAATCGCAGACAATGAGCAGTTCTTC
CDR3 protein: CASRFHREIADNEQFF
CDR3 length: 16
J gene: TRBJ2-1
clone size: -
D gene: -
V gene: TRBV12-2

CDR3 DNA: TGTGCCAGCAGCTCGCCCCGGGTGCTGGATGAGACCCAGTACTTC
CDR3 protein: CASSSPRVLDETQYF
CDR3 length: 15
J gene: TRBJ2-5
clone size: -
D gene: -
V gene: TRBV11-3

CDR3 DNA: TGTGCCAGCAGACGAACCGGGACGGTGAACACTGAAGCTTTCTTT
CDR3 protein: CASRRTGTVNTEAFF
CDR3 length: 15
J gene: TRBJ1-1
clone size: -
D gene: -
V gene: TRBV6-5

CDR3 DNA: TGTGCCAGCAGTCTGGAGGGAGCTGGGTCCTACGAGCAGTACTTC
CDR3 protein: CASSLEGAGSYEQYF
CDR3 length: 15
J gene: TRBJ2-7
clone size: once
D gene: -
V gene: TRBV28

CDR3 DNA: TGCGCCAGCAGCTTTACTAGCGGGAGTTACGAGCAGTACTTC
CDR3 protein: CASSFTSGSYEQYF
CDR3 length: 14
J gene: TRBJ2-7
clone size: -
D gene: TRBD2
V gene: TRBV5-1

CDR3 DNA: TGCGCCAGCGAAAGGGGCGGGAACACAGATACGCAGTATTTT
CDR3 protein: CASERGGNTDTQYF
CDR3 length: 14
J gene: TRBJ2-3
clone size: -
D gene: -
V gene: TRBV5-1

CDR3 DNA: TGCGCCAGCAGTGAGTCGCCCTCGACTCGAAGGGGTTTGGGTAATGAGCAGTTCTTC
CDR3 protein: CASSESPSTRRGLGNEQFF
CDR3 length: 19
J gene: TRBJ2-1
clone size: -
D gene: -
V gene: TRBV10-2

CDR3 DNA: TGTGCCAGCAGCTATCAAGGGCATGAGCAGTTCTTC
CDR3 protein: CASSYQGHEQFF
CDR3 length: 12
J gene: TRBJ2-1
clone size: -
D gene: -
V gene: TRBV6-5